Below, one T cell receptor (beta chain) is given with its context. No cognate antigen has been identified for it. The input lacks base qualities; no much larger clone sits a single base away. This entry belongs to a study of vaccination and CD4 T cells after COVID-19 (dated by TCRdb to 2022 to 2024). A note on the overall study: Convalescent patients had a positive SARS-CoV-2 result on nasal swab PCR, and of these patients, some 10 had mild disease and one had severe disease. Six males and four females were included in the convalescent cohort, with two Hispanic individuals, seven Caucasians, two Asians and one multiracial person represented. Each participant got two doses of either the Pfizer-BioNTech BNT162b2 vaccine (n=8) or the Moderna mRNA-1273 vaccine (n=2). Post-COVID blood samples were collected from convalescent patients a median of roughly 100 days after diagnosis, with a range of about 30 to 161 days. Post-vaccine blood samples were taken a median of 72 days after the second vaccine dose, with a range of roughly 13 to 250 days. The cultures were stimulated with overlapping spike peptide pools from SARS-CoV-2 and from the common cold coronaviruses HCoV-NL63, HCoV-OC43 and HCoV-229E. Control cultures received a CEFX viral epitope pool as the positive control, an HIV-1 Nef peptide pool as the negative control, or no peptide. In about 11 COVID-19 convalescent patients and 4 infection-naive healthy vaccine recipients, the spike-specific CD4+ TCR repertoire before mRNA vaccination was compared with the repertoire after mRNA vaccination.

V sheds 0 bases and J sheds 6 bases, leaving 21 bases between their ends. Measured from the cysteine to the phenylalanine, the CDR3 is 17 residues long. Only the CDR3 DNA stays, 51 bases, in frame from base 1. Looking up the germline V gene yields CDR1 ENHRY and CDR2 SYGVKD. The treatment or condition label of this sample denotes: roughly 10-day PBMC culture with coronavirus spike peptide pools or control peptides (ViraFEST assay). To expand antigen-specific T cells with peptide pools and then pick out the expanded clonotypes through TCR sequencing, the study relied on the ViraFEST assay. The positive SARS-CoV-2 PCR tests of the convalescent patients were dated from March to December 2020, before the Alpha, Beta and Delta variants emerged in the United States. Each well held roughly 2 million PBMCs cultured in IMDM containing about 5% human AB serum and approximately 9.4 IU/ml IL-2, with 8.5 to 10 ug/ml peptide pools added. On days 3 and 7, half of the culture medium was replaced with fresh IL-2-containing medium. After less than twelve days of culture, CD4+ T cells were isolated by negative selection with the EasySep CD4+ T cell isolation kit. PBMCs were separated from whole blood using Ficoll-Paque Plus gradient centrifugation and then either used fresh or cryopreserved at -140C. In general, triplicate wells were set up for every culture condition.

What the work shows at the level of the full study, not this receptor alone: Of the vaccine-specific clones found in convalescent patients, nearly all (304 of 307) were mono-reactive for SARS-CoV-2 spike instead of being cross-reactive with common cold coronaviruses. Although the median number of SARS-CoV-2-reactive clonotypes went up from 20 to 25 after infection to 30 to 45 after vaccination, the increase was not significant. Relatively few convalescent patients were included in the study, and early timepoints after natural infection were not analyzed. Among convalescent patients, a median about 86% of the SARS-CoV-2-reactive clones seen after vaccination appeared only after vaccination, which suggests priming specific to the vaccine.

The library was obtained by PCR. DNA from cultured CD4+ T cells underwent TCR sequencing with the Oncomine TCR Beta short-read assay at the Johns Hopkins FTIC core. The QIAamp micro DNA kit was used to extract genomic DNA from the cultured CD4+ T cells. Oncomine TCR Beta libraries made from cultured CD4+ T cells were pooled using unique dual indexes and sequenced on an Illumina iSeq 100. The authors processed their data as follows. Non-productive sequences were removed, and CDR3s not starting with C, not ending with F or W, or shorter than 7 amino acids were discarded. Antigen-specific clonotypes were identified with the MANAFEST web application by comparing peptide-stimulated wells with reference and other culture wells. For a clone to be called positive, the clone needed an FDR below 0.05, an odds ratio above 5, and a productive frequency above 0.1% in at least two of three replicate wells. Clonotypes that were significantly expanded in both SARS-CoV-2 spike wells and at least one common cold coronavirus spike condition were defined as cross-reactive. Using R version 3.6.1, CDR3 homology was evaluated through Levenshtein distances (stringdist) along with unrooted phylogenetic trees (ape). Using fastp trimming at Q25 and MiXCR clonotype assembly, TCRdb reanalyzed the public sequencing data and kept in-frame beta chains. Identical CDR3 proteins give one entry, which carries the most common genes and DNA. TCRdb assigned the V and J calls; the authors' analysis was not used. Present in this sample are about 17,000 distinct CDR3 sequences, approximately 40% of which were seen just once. 8.4% of the sample is in the top ten clones.

Sequencing used CD4+ T cells from blood, cultured in vitro. This receptor was identified in a human donor who had recovered from COVID-19. Here the chain combines TRBV10-3 and TRBJ2-7; no D segment can be confidently identified. This receptor has the CDR3 CAISESSFRLPRGEQYF. The nucleotides are TGTGCCATCAGTGAGTCGAGCTTTAGGCTTCCCCGCGGCGAGCAGTACTTC.